Following are 10 T cell receptor beta chains from one sample sequenced in a study of cytomegalovirus exposure and HLA in healthy donors. In the PCR, 60 Vbeta and 13 Jbeta primers were used. Assay: immunoSEQ multiplex PCR; the TCRdb copy retains only in-frame clones and omits some. The sample lists about 140,000 clones, approximately 88% occurring once. Sequencing used PBMCs. These receptor sequences come from a woman between 35 and 50 years old in good health and CMV-seronegative.

The chain recombines TRBV19 with TRBJ2-5, with D tentatively TRBD1 (8 bases). Germline V gives CDR1 LNHDA, CDR2 SQIVND (reference sequence). The CDR3 length is 15 residues. V lost 7 bases and J lost 4, with 19 bases in between. CDR3 residues: CASTPDREGRETQYF. The CDR3 nucleotides are TGTGCCAGTACCCCGGACAGGGAGGGACGAGAGACCCAGTACTTC.

This sequence joins TRBV5-8 and TRBJ2-7; 9 bases map to TRBD1. V was clipped by 2 bases and J by 6 bases; unmatched bases: 9. CDR1 and CDR2 from the germline V gene are SGHTS and YDEGEE. CDR3 length equals 15 residues. CDR3 region: CASSFGRQGVSEQYF. The CDR3 nucleotides read TGTGCCAGCAGCTTTGGTCGACAGGGGGTAAGCGAGCAGTACTTC. Full variable domain (remainder filled in from reference TRBV5-8 and TRBJ2-7): EAGVTQSPTHLIKTRGQQATLRCSPISGHTSVYWYQQALGLGLQFLLWYDEGEERNRGNFPPRFSGRQFPNYSSELNVNALELEDSALYLCASSFGRQGVSEQYFGPGTRLTVT.

CDR3 in DNA: TGCAGCGGCGGGATGGGCCACAATGAGCAGTTCTTC. It yields the protein CSGGMGHNEQFF. The chain employs TRBV29-1 and TRBJ2-1; D is perhaps TRBD2 (6 bases). Germline CDR1 and CDR2: SQVTM and ANQGSEA. The CDR3 contains 12 residues. The V and J ends lost 7 bases and 5 bases respectively, with 12 bases between them.

This chain joins TRBV5-1 and TRBJ2-7, with TRBD1 matching over 7 bases. V was pared by 0 bases and J by 1 base, with 1 base of the junction left unmatched. Germline V lookup: CDR1 SGHRS, CDR2 YFSETQ. The CDR3 consists of 14 residues. The CDR3: CASSLAGQSYEQYF. CDR3 DNA sequence: TGCGCCAGCAGCTTGGCGGGACAGTCCTACGAGCAGTACTTC.

The V and J genes are TRBV27 and TRBJ2-7, with D possibly matching TRBD2 (5 bases). V lost 8 bases and J lost 5, with 19 bases in between. This CDR3 has 14 amino acids. CDR1 and CDR2 (germline): MNHEY, SMNVEV (reference sequence). CDR3 in amino acids: CASQRFGLRDEQYF. The CDR3 DNA is TGTGCCAGCCAGCGGTTTGGACTCCGCGACGAGCAGTACTTC.

This rearrangement joins TRBV10-2 to TRBJ2-7; D not certain. Germline loops: CDR1 WSHSY, CDR2 SAAADI. V lost 0 bases to trimming and J lost 2 bases, with 14 bases between them. There are 16 residues in the CDR3. DNA of the CDR3: TGCGCCAGCAGTGAGTCTCGGAGCTCCCCTACCTACGAGCAGTACTTC. This translates into CASSESRSSPTYEQYF.

The chain has TRBV7-2 and TRBJ1-2; D is unclear. From germline, CDR1 is SGHTA and CDR2 FQGNSA. The CDR3 covers 13 residues. V was trimmed by 0 bases and J by 7 bases, leaving 9 bases between them. The CDR3 spells CASSLAPPSGYTF. The CDR3 DNA reads as TGTGCCAGCAGCTTAGCCCCCCCGAGTGGCTACACCTTC.

J is TRBJ1-4 and V is TRBV6-1, with 8 positions matching TRBD1. J gave up 8 bases and V 8 bases, and 4 bases lay outside the gene matches. The germline V gene encodes CDR1 MNHNS and CDR2 SASEGT. CDR3 length: 12 amino acids. The CDR3 region is CASRAGGEKLFF. The CDR3 nucleotides read TGTGCCAGCCGGGCAGGGGGCGAAAAACTGTTTTTT.

The rearrangement uses TRBV5-1 and TRBJ1-6; D not certain. The CDR3 consists of 15 residues. CDR1 is SGHRS, CDR2 YFSETQ, per germline. The V end was cut by 1 base, the J end by 0 bases, with 5 bases between. CDR3 nucleotides: TGCGCCAGCAGCTTGCCCAGCTCCTATAATTCACCCCTCCACTTT. Protein product: CASSLPSSYNSPLHF.

This chain links TRBV4-1 with TRBJ1-2, with D perhaps matching TRBD1 (5 bases). Trimming cost V 1 base and J 5 bases, with 14 bases left between them. The CDR3 runs 15 residues. CDR1 is MGHRA and CDR2 is YSYEKL in the germline V gene. The CDR3 DNA reads TGCGCCAGCAGCCAAGTGGGGGGATCTCGGTATGGCTACACCTTC. This codes for CASSQVGGSRYGYTF.